The clone carrying this T cell receptor beta chain is judged medium-sized. No antigen is known for it. The record originates from a study of prognosis after radiotherapy for stage I lung cancer. General study findings and limits: In patients receiving stereotactic body radiation therapy, unique TCR clone counts fell afterward, median roughly 10,000 versus 7,000.

Multiplex PCR, run in two rounds, amplified TCR beta CDR3 from genomic DNA. Primers specific to each TRBV and TRBJ gene drove first-round PCR. TCRdb reanalysed the multiplex PCR reads using MiXCR and keeps one entry per CDR3 protein. This sample yields 9,500 to 15,000 distinct CDR3 sequences, of which around 50% are seen a single time; 20% to 25% belongs to the top ten. V was cut by 2 bases and J by 4 bases, with 9 bases left in between. CDR3 size: 15 residues. The material was PBMCs, obtained before or after stereotactic body radiation therapy (not recorded which). This TCR derives from a donor at least 50 years old with non-small cell lung cancer. The V and J genes are TRBV12-3 or TRBV12-4 and TRBJ2-6, with D perhaps matching TRBD2 (5 bases). The CDR3 spells CASSLRGPGANVLTF. The CDR3 coding sequence is TGTGCCAGCAGTTTAAGAGGGCCCGGGGCCAACGTCCTGACTTTC.